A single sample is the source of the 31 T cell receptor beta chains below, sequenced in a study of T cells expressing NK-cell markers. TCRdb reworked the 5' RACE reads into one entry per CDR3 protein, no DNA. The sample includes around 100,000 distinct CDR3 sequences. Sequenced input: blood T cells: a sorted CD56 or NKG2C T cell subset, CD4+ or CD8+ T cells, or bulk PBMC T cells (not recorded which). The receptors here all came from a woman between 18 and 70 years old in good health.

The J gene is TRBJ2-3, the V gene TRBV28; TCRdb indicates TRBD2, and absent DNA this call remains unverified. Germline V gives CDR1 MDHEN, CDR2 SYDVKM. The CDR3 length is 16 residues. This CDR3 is CASSFPDFGEADTQYF.

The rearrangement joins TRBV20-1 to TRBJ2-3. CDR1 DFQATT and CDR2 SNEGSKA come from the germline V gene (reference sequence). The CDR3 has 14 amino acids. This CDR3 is CSARETTRIDTQYF.

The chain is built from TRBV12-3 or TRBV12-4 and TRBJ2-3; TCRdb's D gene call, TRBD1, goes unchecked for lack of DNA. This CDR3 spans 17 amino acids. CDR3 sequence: CASSPRTGRRLTDTQYF.

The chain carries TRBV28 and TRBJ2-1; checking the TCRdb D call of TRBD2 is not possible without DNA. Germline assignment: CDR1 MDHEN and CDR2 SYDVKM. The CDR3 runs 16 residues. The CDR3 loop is CASSPELAETYNEQFF.

The CDR3 sequence is CSARDVGASGDTDTQYF. The genes are TRBV20-1 and TRBJ2-3. CDR1 and CDR2 from the germline V gene are DFQATT and SNEGSKA (reference sequence). CDR3 length equals 17 residues.

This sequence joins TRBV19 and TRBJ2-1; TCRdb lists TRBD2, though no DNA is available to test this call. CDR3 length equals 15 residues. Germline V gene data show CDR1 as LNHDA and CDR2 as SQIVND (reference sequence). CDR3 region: CASSILAGGPNEQFF.

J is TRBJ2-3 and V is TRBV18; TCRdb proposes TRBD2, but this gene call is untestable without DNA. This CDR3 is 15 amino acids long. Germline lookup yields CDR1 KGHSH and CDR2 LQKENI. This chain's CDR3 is CASSPQGGETDTQYF.

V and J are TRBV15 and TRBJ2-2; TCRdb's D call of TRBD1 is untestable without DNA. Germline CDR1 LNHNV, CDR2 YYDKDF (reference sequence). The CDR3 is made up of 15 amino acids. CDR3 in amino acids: CATSKGQGITGELFF.

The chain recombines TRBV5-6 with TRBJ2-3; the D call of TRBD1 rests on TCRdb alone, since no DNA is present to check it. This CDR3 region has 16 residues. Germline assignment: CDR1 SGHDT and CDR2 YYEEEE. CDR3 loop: CASSLAGGYSTDTQYF.

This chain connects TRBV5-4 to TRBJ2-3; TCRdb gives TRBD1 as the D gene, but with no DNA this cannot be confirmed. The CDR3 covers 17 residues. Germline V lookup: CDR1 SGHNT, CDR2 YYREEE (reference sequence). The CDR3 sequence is CASSPGGRTDLTDTQYF.

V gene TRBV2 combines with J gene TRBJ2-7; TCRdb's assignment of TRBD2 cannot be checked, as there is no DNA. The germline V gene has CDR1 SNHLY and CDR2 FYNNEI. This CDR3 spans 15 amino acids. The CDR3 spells CASRQRTSSAYEQYF.

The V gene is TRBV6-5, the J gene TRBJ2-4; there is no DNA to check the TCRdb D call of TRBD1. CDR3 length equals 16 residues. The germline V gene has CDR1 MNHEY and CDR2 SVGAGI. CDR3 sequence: CASSSGTGVAKNIQYF.

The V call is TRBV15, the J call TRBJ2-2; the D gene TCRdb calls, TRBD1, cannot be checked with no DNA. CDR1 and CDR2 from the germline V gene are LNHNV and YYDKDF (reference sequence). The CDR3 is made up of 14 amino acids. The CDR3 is CATLGQSNTGELFF.

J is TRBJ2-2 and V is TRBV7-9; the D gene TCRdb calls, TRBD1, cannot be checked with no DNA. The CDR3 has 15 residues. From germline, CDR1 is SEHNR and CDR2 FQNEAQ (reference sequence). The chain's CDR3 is CASSLQGSNTGELFF.

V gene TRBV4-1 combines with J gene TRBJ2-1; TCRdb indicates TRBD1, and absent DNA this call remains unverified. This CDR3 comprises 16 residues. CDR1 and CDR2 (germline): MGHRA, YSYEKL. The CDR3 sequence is CASSQDPGGFPNEQFF.

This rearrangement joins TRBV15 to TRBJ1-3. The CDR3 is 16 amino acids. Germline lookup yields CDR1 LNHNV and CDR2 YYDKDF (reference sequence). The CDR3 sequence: CATSTTTQGSGNTIYF.

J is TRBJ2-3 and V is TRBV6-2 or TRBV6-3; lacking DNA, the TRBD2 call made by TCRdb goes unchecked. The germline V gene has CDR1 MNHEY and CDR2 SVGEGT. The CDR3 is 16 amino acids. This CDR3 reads CASSLLVLGDTDTQYF.

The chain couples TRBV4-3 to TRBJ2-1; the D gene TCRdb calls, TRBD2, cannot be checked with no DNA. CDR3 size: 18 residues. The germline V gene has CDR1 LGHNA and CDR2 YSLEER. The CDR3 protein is CASSQVWGASGSYNEQFF.

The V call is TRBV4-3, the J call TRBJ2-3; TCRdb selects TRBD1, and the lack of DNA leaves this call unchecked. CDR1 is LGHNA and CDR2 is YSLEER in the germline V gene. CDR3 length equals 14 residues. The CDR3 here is CASSQGRGTDTQYF.

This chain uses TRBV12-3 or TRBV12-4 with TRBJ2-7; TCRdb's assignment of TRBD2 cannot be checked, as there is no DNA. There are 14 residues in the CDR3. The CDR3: CASSVTSAAYEQYF.

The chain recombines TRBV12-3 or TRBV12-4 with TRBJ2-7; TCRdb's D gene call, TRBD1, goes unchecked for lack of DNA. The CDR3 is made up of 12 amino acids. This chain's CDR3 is CAIMRGPYEQYF.

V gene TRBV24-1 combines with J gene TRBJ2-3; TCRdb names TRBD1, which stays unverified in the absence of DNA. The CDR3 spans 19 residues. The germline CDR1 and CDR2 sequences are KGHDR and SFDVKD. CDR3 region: CATSDSSTGTPGPTDTQYF.

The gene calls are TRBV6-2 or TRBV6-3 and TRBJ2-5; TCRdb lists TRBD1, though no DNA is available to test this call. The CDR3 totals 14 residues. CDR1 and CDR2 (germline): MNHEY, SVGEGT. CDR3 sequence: CASSYPTGEETQYF.

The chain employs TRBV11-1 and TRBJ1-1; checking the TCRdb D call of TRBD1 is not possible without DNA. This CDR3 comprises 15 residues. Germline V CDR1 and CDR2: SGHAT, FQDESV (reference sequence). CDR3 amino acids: CASSPWDRVVAEAFF.

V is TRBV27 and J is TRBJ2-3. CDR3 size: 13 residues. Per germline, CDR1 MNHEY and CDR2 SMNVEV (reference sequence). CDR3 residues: CASSYFLLDTQYF.

The CDR3: CSVDGQGGGYTF. This chain joins TRBV29-1 and TRBJ1-2; the TRBD1 assignment by TCRdb is unverifiable without DNA. CDR1 is SQVTM, CDR2 ANQGSEA, per germline. The CDR3 spans 12 residues.

The CDR3: CASSHPPLGRNTEAFF. This chain uses TRBV5-5 with TRBJ1-1; TCRdb names TRBD1, which stays unverified in the absence of DNA. The CDR3 contains 16 residues. Germline-derived CDR1 and CDR2 are SGHKS and YYEKEE (reference sequence). The full variable domain, rest sourced from reference TRBV5-5 and TRBJ1-1, is DAGVTQSPTHLIKTRGQQVTLRCSPISGHKSVSWYQQVLGQGPQFIFQYYEKEERGRGNFPDRFSARQFPNYSSELNVNALLLGDSALYLCASSHPPLGRNTEAFFGQGTRLTVV.

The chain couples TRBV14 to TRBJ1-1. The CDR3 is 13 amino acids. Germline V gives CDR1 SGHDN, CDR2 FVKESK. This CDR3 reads CASSPVALVDAFF.

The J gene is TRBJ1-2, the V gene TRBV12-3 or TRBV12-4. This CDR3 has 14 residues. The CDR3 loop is CASSLHEAIYGYTF.

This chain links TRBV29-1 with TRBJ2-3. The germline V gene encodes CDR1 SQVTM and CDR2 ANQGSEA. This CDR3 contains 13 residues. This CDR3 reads CSVGRRSTDTQYF.

CDR3 loop: CASSDYREFDEQFF. V gene TRBV9 combines with J gene TRBJ2-1; there is no DNA to check the TCRdb D call of TRBD1. In germline, CDR1 is SGDLS, CDR2 YYNGEE. This CDR3 has 14 residues.